The 24 T cell receptor beta chains reported below all come from one sample, sequenced in a study of brain T cells in children with intractable seizures. Method: immunoSEQ multiplex PCR; TCRdb's copy keeps in-frame clones and lacks some. The table shows about 64,000 clones, with roughly 95% occurring only once. The input for sequencing was peripheral blood, taken at surgery. The receptors originated from a boy younger than two with focal cortical dysplasia and intractable seizures.

The chain combines TRBV5-1 with TRBJ2-7; 9 nucleotides align to TRBD1. This CDR3 region has 14 residues. Germline V gives CDR1 SGHRS, CDR2 YFSETQ. J lost 3 bases, V lost 8 bases, and 9 bases had no gene match. The CDR3 region has the DNA TGCGCCAGTTGCCGGGACAGGGACTACTACGAGCAGTACTTC. As protein: CASCRDRDYYEQYF.

This clone was seen a single time. This chain joins TRBV9 and TRBJ2-7, with TRBD1 as a possible D gene (5 bases). Trimming removed 4 bases at V and 3 bases at J, with 14 bases between. The germline CDR1 and CDR2 sequences are SGDLS and YYNGEE. This CDR3 spans 14 amino acids. As DNA, the CDR3 is TGTGCCAGCAGCATAGGGGCTATTAACTACGAGCAGTACTTC. Protein product: CASSIGAINYEQYF.

The chain uses TRBV27 and TRBJ2-2; no clear D. Germline V gene lookup returns CDR1 MNHEY and CDR2 SMNVEV (reference sequence). V was shortened by 0 bases and J by 5 bases, with 1 base between the two germline ends. The CDR3 consists of 12 residues. The CDR3 sequence: CASSLSTGELFF. CDR3 DNA sequence: TGTGCCAGCAGTTTATCGACCGGGGAGCTGTTTTTT.

V is TRBV7-9 and J is TRBJ2-3, with TRBD2 matching 13 bases. From germline, CDR1 is SEHNR and CDR2 FQNEAQ (reference sequence). J was trimmed by 6 bases and V by 5 bases; bases with no gene match: 5. The CDR3 consists of 15 residues. The CDR3 DNA reads TGTGCCAGCAGCCATGGACTAGCGGGGGCGGATACGCAGTATTTT. Translating it yields CASSHGLAGADTQYF.

This chain links TRBV27 with TRBJ1-2, with D tentatively TRBD1 (5 bases). This CDR3 spans 15 amino acids. Trimming removed 8 bases at V and 7 bases at J, with 23 bases between. Germline loops: CDR1 MNHEY, CDR2 SMNVEV (reference sequence). The CDR3 DNA reads as TGTGCCAGCCCCCTGGGGACTACGAAAGAAGGTGGCTACACCTTC. Protein sequence: CASPLGTTKEGGYTF.

The CDR3 sequence: CASSEFRTSLYNEQFF. CDR3 sequence (DNA): TGTGCCAGCAGCGAATTCAGGACTAGCCTGTACAATGAGCAGTTCTTC. The gene calls are TRBV7-2 and TRBJ2-1, with 8 bases identical to TRBD2. J lost 4 bases, V lost 5 bases, and 10 bases had no gene match. Germline values: CDR1 SGHTA, CDR2 FQGNSA. The CDR3 has 16 residues.

V gene TRBV19 combines with J gene TRBJ1-5, with 9 bases that match TRBD1. Germline V gives CDR1 LNHDA, CDR2 SQIVND (reference sequence). The CDR3 consists of 18 residues. J was trimmed by 7 bases and V by 1 base; bases with no gene match: 14. This CDR3 reads CASSIGPVTGGRRQPQHF. DNA of the CDR3: TGTGCCAGTAGTATAGGGCCAGTTACAGGGGGCAGGAGGCAGCCCCAGCATTTT.

This chain uses TRBV6-2 or TRBV6-3 with TRBJ1-1; the D gene is possibly TRBD1 (5 bases). V lost 0 bases, J lost 1 base, and 9 bases lay in between. CDR1 MNHEY and CDR2 SVGEGT come from the germline V gene. This CDR3 has 15 residues. The CDR3 sequence: CASSYSPGENTEAFF. The CDR3 DNA follows: TGTGCCAGCAGTTACTCACCGGGGGAGAACACTGAAGCTTTCTTT.

The genes are TRBV6-5 and TRBJ1-6; the D gene is possibly TRBD1 (5 bases). Germline assignment: CDR1 MNHEY and CDR2 SVGAGI. The CDR3 is 13 residues long. Trimming removed 6 bases at V and 10 bases at J, with 13 bases between. CDR3: CASSWGSGSPLHF. The DNA for the CDR3 is TGTGCCAGCAGCTGGGGGTCCGGGTCACCCCTCCACTTT.

This clone came up a few times. The chain has TRBV6-5 and TRBJ2-7; D is unclear. Looked up from germline, CDR1 is MNHEY and CDR2 is SVGAGI. Trimming removed 8 bases from V and 1 base from J, with 12 bases in between. The CDR3 runs 13 residues. The CDR3 bases are TGTGCCAGCCAGGCATTTAGGTCCTACGAGCAGTACTTC. Its translation: CASQAFRSYEQYF.

V usage is TRBV5-1 and J usage is TRBJ2-5; 7 bases line up with TRBD1. The trim removed 3 bases at V and 5 bases at J, leaving 16 bases unmatched. The CDR3 has 17 residues. CDR1 is SGHRS, CDR2 YFSETQ, per germline. Here the CDR3 reads CASSSGIQGNPRETQYF. The CDR3 DNA reads TGCGCCAGCAGCTCCGGGATACAGGGGAATCCGCGCGAGACCCAGTACTTC.

The V and J genes are TRBV19 and TRBJ2-1; 10 bases are a match to TRBD2. Germline CDR1 reads LNHDA; CDR2 reads SQIVND (reference sequence). Trimming at V came to 5 bases and at J to 6 bases, leaving 10 bases not matched to a gene. The CDR3 extends over 16 amino acids. This CDR3 reads CASSARTSGISNEQFF. CDR3 DNA sequence: TGTGCCAGTAGTGCCAGAACTAGCGGGATTAGCAATGAGCAGTTCTTC.

The chain links TRBV10-1 to TRBJ2-5; the match to TRBD2 covers 9 bases. The CDR3 loop spans 14 amino acids. The germline CDR1 and CDR2 sequences are WNHNN and SYGVQD (reference sequence). V lost 7 bases and J lost 2; bases outside the gene matches: 5. DNA of the CDR3: TGCGCCAGCAATATTGCGGGGGGGCAAGAGACCCAGTACTTC. Protein product: CASNIAGGQETQYF.

CDR3 sequence reads: CASSSQGEWEQFF. The CDR3 DNA reads TGTGCCAGCAGTTCACAGGGGGAATGGGAGCAGTTCTTC. The gene calls are TRBV6-5 and TRBJ2-1; 8 bases fit TRBD1. Trimming removed 4 bases from V and 10 bases from J; junction bases left unmatched: 6. In germline, CDR1 is MNHEY, CDR2 SVGAGI. This CDR3 has 13 amino acids.

This rearrangement joins TRBV18 to TRBJ2-1, with 10 bases matching TRBD2. Germline loops: CDR1 KGHSH, CDR2 LQKENI. This CDR3 region has 16 residues. V trimming: 5 bases; J trimming: 1 base; junction bases outside the gene matches: 5. CDR3 DNA sequence: TGTGCCAGCTCAGCCCTTAGCGGGAGGTCCTACAATGAGCAGTTCTTC. Translating it yields CASSALSGRSYNEQFF.

The rearrangement uses TRBV5-1 and TRBJ2-1; TRBD2 might be the D (5 bases). The V gene's germline CDR1 is SGHRS and CDR2 YFSETQ. The CDR3 contains 15 residues. Trimming left V 3 bases short and J 7 bases short, with 17 bases between. The CDR3 loop is CASSYMDGGGNEQFF. The CDR3 nucleotides read TGCGCCAGCAGCTATATGGACGGAGGTGGGAATGAGCAGTTCTTC.

The chain recombines TRBV12-5 with TRBJ1-2, with 7 bases lining up with TRBD1. After removal of 6 bases from V and 5 bases from J, the junction contained 9 bases not matched to a gene. Germline CDR1 and CDR2: LGHNT and FRNRAP. CDR3 length equals 14 residues. CDR3 protein: CASGPAGTEYGYTF. DNA for the CDR3: TGTGCTAGTGGCCCAGCCGGGACAGAGTATGGCTACACCTTC.

DNA of the CDR3: TGTGCCAGCAGCCCACGTAGGCGCAGGAGACACTCTTATGGCTACACCTTC. Encoded protein: CASSPRRRRRHSYGYTF. V usage is TRBV9 and J usage is TRBJ1-2; D ambiguous. The CDR3 consists of 17 residues. Germline V lookup: CDR1 SGDLS, CDR2 YYNGEE. V was shortened by 4 bases and J by 5 bases, with 24 bases between the two germline ends.

This chain joins TRBV5-1 and TRBJ1-2; TRBD1 matches at 10 bases. The CDR3 loop spans 16 amino acids. Germline-derived CDR1 and CDR2 are SGHRS and YFSETQ. The J segment lost 4 bases and the V segment lost 0 bases, leaving 6 bases of the junction unmatched. This chain's CDR3 is CASSLVSRTGGYGYTF. Written as DNA, the CDR3 is TGCGCCAGCAGCTTGGTTTCCCGGACAGGGGGCTATGGCTACACCTTC.

The chain is built from TRBV6-5 and TRBJ2-7, with 9 bases fitting TRBD1. Germline V gene sequence: CDR1 MNHEY, CDR2 SVGAGI. This CDR3 comprises 15 residues. J gave up 0 bases and V 6 bases, and 6 bases lay outside the gene matches. This CDR3 reads CASSTYRGLSYEQYF. The CDR3 region has the DNA TGTGCCAGCAGCACCTACAGGGGGCTCTCCTACGAGCAGTACTTC.

The V call is TRBV4-1, the J call TRBJ2-1; D is perhaps TRBD1 (5 bases). V was clipped by 1 base and J by 0 bases, with 13 bases between them. CDR1 and CDR2 (germline): MGHRA, YSYEKL. This CDR3 has 17 residues. Here the CDR3 reads CASSQGGRISSYNEQFF. The CDR3 DNA follows: TGCGCCAGCAGCCAAGGGGGCAGGATCAGCTCCTACAATGAGCAGTTCTTC.

This chain joins TRBV19 and TRBJ2-7, with 11 bases that match TRBD2. CDR1 LNHDA and CDR2 SQIVND come from the germline V gene (reference sequence). The CDR3 runs to 16 residues. Trimming at V came to 0 bases and at J to 3 bases, leaving 4 bases not matched to a gene. The CDR3 is CASSIDLTSGDYEQYF. In DNA, the CDR3 is TGTGCCAGTAGTATAGATCTGACTAGCGGGGACTACGAGCAGTACTTC.

This rearrangement joins TRBV4-1 to TRBJ2-1, with a tentative D call TRBD1 (6 bases). The germline gives CDR1 MGHRA, CDR2 YSYEKL. V was trimmed by 2 bases and J by 9 bases, leaving 29 bases between them. The CDR3 spans 19 residues. The CDR3 sequence: CASSQFPPIVGQLKVEQFF. DNA for the CDR3: TGCGCCAGCAGCCAATTCCCCCCAATCGTCGGACAGCTTAAGGTTGAGCAGTTCTTC.

The V gene is TRBV15, the J gene TRBJ2-1, with 11 bases fitting TRBD1. This CDR3 comprises 16 residues. J gave up 4 bases and V 6 bases, and 8 bases lay outside the gene matches. Germline V gene sequence: CDR1 LNHNV, CDR2 YYDKDF (reference sequence). CDR3 DNA sequence: TGTGCCACCAGTCGTGGACAGGGGGCAATTTACAATGAGCAGTTCTTC. The encoded protein is CATSRGQGAIYNEQFF.